This T cell receptor beta chain was observed in a study of T cell repertoires in cytomegalovirus infection. Study background: CMV infection and matching HLA type were both indicated by public TCR beta signatures.

The CDR3 sequence is 16 residues long. Trimming removed 0 bases at V and 5 bases at J, with 16 bases between. Germline CDR1 and CDR2: MNHEY and SVGEGT. Each CDR3 protein is one row after TCRdb ran MiXCR on the reads. Seen here are around 210,000 distinct CDR3 sequences, roughly 6.5% observed once, and the top ten hold under 7.5%. Points from the study as a whole: The cumulative frequency of public TCR beta families distinguished individuals who carried CMV together with the relevant HLA. Clonotype analysis showed dominance of the ex vivo response by HLA-C-restricted CMV-specific TCR beta clonotypes.

The sample holds many counts of this clonotype. Its antigen is not identified. This TCR was sampled from a human donor in good health (CMV status not recorded). Some clones in this sample may be carry-over from other donors' samples. The chain carries TRBV6-2 or TRBV6-3 and TRBJ1-1; D is ambiguous. Sequencing used PBMCs. The CDR3 loop reads CASSYSTGRLRTEAFF. The CDR3 DNA is TGTGCCAGCAGTTACTCGACTGGCCGGTTGCGGACTGAAGCTTTCTTT.